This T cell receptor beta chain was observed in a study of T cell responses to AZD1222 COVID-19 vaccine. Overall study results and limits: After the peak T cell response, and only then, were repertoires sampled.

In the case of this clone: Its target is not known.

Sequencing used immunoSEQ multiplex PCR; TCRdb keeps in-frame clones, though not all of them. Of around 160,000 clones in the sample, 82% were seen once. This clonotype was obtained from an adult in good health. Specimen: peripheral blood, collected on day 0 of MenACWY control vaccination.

This chain's CDR3 is CASSMWTGNGELFF. The CDR3 DNA reads TGTGCCAGTAGTATGTGGACAGGGAACGGGGAGCTGTTTTTT. The chain uses TRBV19 and TRBJ2-2, with 8 bases aligning to TRBD1. J lost 7 bases, V lost 3 bases, and 4 bases had no gene match. Germline-derived CDR1 and CDR2 are LNHDA and SQIVND (reference sequence). CDR3 length: 14 amino acids.